The clone carrying this T cell receptor (beta chain) appeared many times. Antigen: not known. Trimming cost V 4 bases and J 0 bases; bases outside gene matches: 0. Germline CDR1 reads ENHRY; CDR2 reads SYGVKD. CDR3 length: 14 residues. TCR alpha and TCR beta cDNA libraries with sample barcodes and UMIs came from 5'RACE using constant-segment primers. From the 5' RACE reads, TCRdb called clonotypes with MiXCR, one entry per CDR3 protein. The sample comprises around 340,000 distinct CDR3 sequences, about 15% of which are singletons, and 22% rests with the top ten. The data stem from a study of T-cell memory formation after mild COVID-19. Points from the study as a whole: The CD4+ clones that contracted clustered mainly within CM and EM, and the CD8+ clones concentrated in EMRA. Later expanders leaned CD4+, whereas day 15 to 85 contracting clones were balanced CD4/CD8. Several responding clones turned up in pre-infection memory, indicating that cross-reactive memory may have taken part.

V is TRBV10-3 and J is TRBJ2-1, with 7 bases fitting TRBD1. The sequence was collected from a man aged 18 to 30 who had mild COVID-19 (a few samples of this study predate the infection). Cell type and time point are not known. The sample was PBMCs or a T cell subset sorted from them (not recorded which). CDR3 region: CAISGDSSYNEQFF. CDR3 sequence (DNA): TGTGCCATCAGTGGGGACAGCTCCTACAATGAGCAGTTCTTC.